Below, 9 T cell receptor beta chains from the same sample are listed, as sequenced in a study of T cells in women clearing cervical HPV infection. Only in-frame clones appear in the TCRdb table, and some are missing; sequencing was by immunoSEQ multiplex PCR. In all, the sample yields roughly 20,000 clones. The sample comprised blood buffy coat. The origin of the receptors is a woman aged 18 to 69 with a cervical HPV16 infection that either progressed to CIN3+ or cleared (not recorded which).

In the case of this clone: The read terminates 3 residues before the CDR3 end, so the remaining end is supplied by the germline J gene. The rearrangement links TRBV20-1 to TRBJ1-3; D unresolved. Germline V gives CDR1 DFQATT, CDR2 SNEGSKA (reference sequence). The CDR3 consists of 13 residues. The germline V and J ends were trimmed by 2 bases and 2 bases, with 7 bases remaining between them. The CDR3 protein is CSARITAGNTIYF. CDR3 bases read: TGCAGTGCTAGAATCACAGCTGGAAACACC.

Notes on this clone: The read falls 3 residues short of the CDR3 end, and the missing part is taken from the germline J gene. The chain couples TRBV28 to TRBJ1-6; D is undetermined. The germline gives CDR1 MDHEN, CDR2 SYDVKM. This CDR3 spans 21 amino acids. V was trimmed by 2 bases and J by 0 bases, leaving 23 bases between them. The covered CDR3 bases are TGTGCCAGCAGTTTAAGGGTGCAGCTCTATGCTTCGAGCTCCTATAATTCACCC. Translated: CASSLRVQLYASSSYNSP. In full, the CDR3 reads CASSLRVQLYASSSYNSPLHF.

As regards this clone: The CDR3 extends 3 residues past the end of the read, so its final part is completed from the germline J gene. The chain has TRBV18 and TRBJ1-4; TRBD1 aligns across 7 bases. Unmatched junction bases numbered 2, after V lost 1 base and J lost 3 bases. Germline assignment: CDR1 KGHSH and CDR2 LQKENI. The CDR3 loop spans 15 amino acids. CDR3 bases read: TGTGCCAGCTCACCACAGGGGGCTGCTAATGAAAAA. This encodes CASSPQGAANEK. The complete CDR3 sequence is CASSPQGAANEKLFF.

A word on this clone: From the germline J gene comes the end of the CDR3, since the read stops 3 residues before it. The V gene is TRBV18, the J gene TRBJ1-2, with D perhaps TRBD1 (5 bases). The CDR3 consists of 14 residues. From germline, CDR1 is KGHSH and CDR2 LQKENI. The CDR3 here is CASSPRPGEVDYTF. The covered CDR3 bases are TGTGCCAGCTCACCACGCCCGGGGGAGGTCGAC.

As concerns this clone: The CDR3 extends 3 residues past the end of the read, so its final part is completed from the germline J gene. J is TRBJ2-1 and V is TRBV30; 14 bases agree with TRBD2. The CDR3 extends over 16 amino acids. Germline-derived CDR1 and CDR2 are GTSNPN and SVGIG (reference sequence). Trimming took 5 bases from V and 3 from J; bases not matched to a gene: 6. The CDR3 sequence: CAWGGLAGDLYNEQFF. The sequenced CDR3 bases are TGTGCCTGGGGGGGACTAGCGGGGGACCTCTACAATGAG.

Concerning this clone itself: The sequence runs out 3 residues before the end of the CDR3; the remainder is reconstructed from the germline J gene. The chain is built from TRBV4-2 and TRBJ1-2, with D hard to call. V was clipped by 0 bases and J by 5 bases, with 10 bases between them. The CDR3 extends over 14 amino acids. Germline loops: CDR1 LGHNA, CDR2 YNFKEQ. The CDR3 spells CASSQDLVQYGYTF. The sequenced CDR3 bases are TGTGCCAGCAGCCAAGATCTAGTCCAGTATGGC.

In regard to this clone: The CDR3 end is not reached by the read, which stops 3 residues before it; the germline J gene fills it in. This chain connects TRBV6-1 to TRBJ1-2, with D perhaps matching TRBD1 (5 bases). This CDR3 is built from 15 residues. CDR1 and CDR2 from the germline V gene are MNHNS and SASEGT. The CDR3 region is CASSELTLTGGGYTF. The DNA read from the CDR3 is TGTGCCAGCAGTGAATTAACGCTTACGGGGGGAGGC.

Worth noting for this clone: Read sequence stops 3 residues before the CDR3 end, and the germline J gene provides the missing end. V usage is TRBV19 and J usage is TRBJ1-6; TRBD1 matches at 9 bases. With V trimmed by 7 bases and J by 8 bases, 12 bases remained unmatched. Germline V lookup: CDR1 LNHDA, CDR2 SQIVND (reference sequence). CDR3 length: 16 residues. The part of the CDR3 DNA that was read is TGTGCCAGTAACGATGAACCGGGACAGGGCTATTCACCC. This codes for CASNDEPGQGYSP. In full, the CDR3 is CASNDEPGQGYSPLHF.

In regard to this clone: Sequencing ends 3 residues short of the CDR3 end; the germline J gene provides the rest. The gene calls are TRBV7-3 and TRBJ1-2; D gene ambiguous. Germline-derived CDR1 and CDR2 are SGHTA and FQGTGA. The CDR3 sequence is 14 residues long. CDR3 bases read: TGTGCCAGCAGCTTATCTTCGTGGGCGGGCGGC. Encoded protein: CASSLSSWAGG. The entire CDR3 reads CASSLSSWAGGYTF.